This TCR beta chain was documented in a study of shared clonotypes between healthy human individuals. This CDR3 comprises 18 residues. Per germline, CDR1 MNHEY and CDR2 SMNVEV (reference sequence). V shed 1 base, J shed 3 bases, and the junction held 9 bases outside the gene matches. TCRdb's copy holds only in-frame clones and misses some; the assay was immunoSEQ multiplex PCR. The repertoire has some 550,000 clones, around 97% of them found once; the top ten carry 0.055% to 0.07%. This clone was detected once. The sequence came from a young woman in good health. The chain uses TRBV27 and TRBJ2-3; 11 bases fit TRBD2. Sequencing input: naive CD4+ T cells sorted from blood. Subset defined: CD45RA+ positively selected. CDR3 region: CASSLFLAGGTQTDTQYF. CDR3 bases: TGTGCCAGCAGTTTATTCTTAGCGGGAGGGACTCAGACAGATACGCAGTATTTT.